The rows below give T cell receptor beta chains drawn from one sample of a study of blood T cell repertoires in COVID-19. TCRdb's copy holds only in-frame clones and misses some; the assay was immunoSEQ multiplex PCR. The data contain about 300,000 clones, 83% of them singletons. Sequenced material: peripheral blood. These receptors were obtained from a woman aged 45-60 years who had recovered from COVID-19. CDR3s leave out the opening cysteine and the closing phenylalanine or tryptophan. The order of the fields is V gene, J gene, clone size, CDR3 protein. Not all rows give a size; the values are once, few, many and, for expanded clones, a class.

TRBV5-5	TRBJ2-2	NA	ASSLLGTNTGELF
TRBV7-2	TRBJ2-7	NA	ASALSDEQY
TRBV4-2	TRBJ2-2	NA	ASSQVRFGVAGELF
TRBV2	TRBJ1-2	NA	ASSGAGAYGYT
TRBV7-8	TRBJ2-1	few	ASSLASGIYNEQF
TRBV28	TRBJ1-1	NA	ASRAVGNTEAF
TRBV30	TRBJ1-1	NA	AWTRHRGTEAF
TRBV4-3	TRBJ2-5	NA	ASSHQRGGQETQY
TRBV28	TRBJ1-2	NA	ASSRGQGNYGYT
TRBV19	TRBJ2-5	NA	ASSLRLARETQY
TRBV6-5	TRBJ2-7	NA	ASSYSLSGGRYEQY
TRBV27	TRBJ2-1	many	ASRGLAGSNEQF
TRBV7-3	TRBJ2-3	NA	ASSFTGSHTDTQY
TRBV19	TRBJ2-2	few	ASQVVNTGELF
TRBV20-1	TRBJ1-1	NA	SAGRNTEAF
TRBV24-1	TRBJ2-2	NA	ATSAGVYTGELF
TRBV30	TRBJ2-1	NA	AWSIGLAGNNEQF
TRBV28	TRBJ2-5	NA	ASSFSRLAGVETQY
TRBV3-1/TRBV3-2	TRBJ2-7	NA	ASSQAGTEQY
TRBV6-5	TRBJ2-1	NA	ASSLRRGFYNEQF
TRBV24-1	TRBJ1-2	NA	ATSDSGQGLTLYT
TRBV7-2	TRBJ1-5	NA	ASSLGTRQPQH
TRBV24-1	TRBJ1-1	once	ATSERQGARAF
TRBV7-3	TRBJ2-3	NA	ASSLLPTYRLAGGQDTQY
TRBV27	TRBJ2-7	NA	ATTERGQGGSYEQY
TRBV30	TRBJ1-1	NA	AWVHLDRFNTEAF
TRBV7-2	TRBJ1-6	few	ASSLDRMNSPLH
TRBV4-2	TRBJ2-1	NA	ASSQDLRLGRGFYNEQF
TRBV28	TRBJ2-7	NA	ASTGTNSYEQY
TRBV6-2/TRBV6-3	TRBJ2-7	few	ASSRGGLYEQY
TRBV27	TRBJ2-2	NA	ASSLSNTGELF
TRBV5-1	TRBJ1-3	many	ASSLGYRASGNTIY
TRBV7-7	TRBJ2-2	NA	ASSSSPTGGPAGELF
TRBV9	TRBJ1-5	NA	ASSPTPGSNQPQH
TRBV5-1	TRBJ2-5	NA	ASSTPRGARETQY
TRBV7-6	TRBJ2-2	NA	ASSVDRGLGTGELF
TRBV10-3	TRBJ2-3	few	AISESSGTDTQY
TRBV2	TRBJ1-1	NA	ASSEGGTGAEAF
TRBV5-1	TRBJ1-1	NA	ASSLFGTEAF
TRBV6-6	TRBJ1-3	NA	ASSPSDRDGNTIY
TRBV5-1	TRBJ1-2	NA	ASSLGGDRGYYGYT
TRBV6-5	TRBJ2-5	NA	ASRDPAGGGETQY
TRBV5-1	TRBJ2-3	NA	ASSLPGGGTDTQY
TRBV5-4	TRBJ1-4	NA	ASSPTGNLNEKLF
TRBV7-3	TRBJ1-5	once	ASSHWPAEGSNQPQH
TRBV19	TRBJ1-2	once	ASRQKGAMSGYT
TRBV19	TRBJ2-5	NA	ASGTGVETQY
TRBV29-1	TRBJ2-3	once	SVAQGEVADTQY
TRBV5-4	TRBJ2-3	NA	ASSSSLVTDTQY
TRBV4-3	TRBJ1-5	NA	ASSPGTGMGQPQH
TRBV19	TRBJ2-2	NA	ASSITGTQNTGELF
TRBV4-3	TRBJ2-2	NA	ASSGRGLSSSGELF
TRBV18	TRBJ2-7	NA	ASSPPNLDRAGYEQY
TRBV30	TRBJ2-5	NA	AWSVFSGKTQY
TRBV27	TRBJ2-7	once	ASSTRTSGFKNEQY
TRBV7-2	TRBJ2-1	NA	ASSLGAWNEQF
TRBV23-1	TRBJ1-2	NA	ASSQSGTGYGYT